This T cell receptor (beta chain) was captured in a study of vaccination effects on CD4 cells after COVID-19. Study-level background: It was a median of 72 days after the second dose that post-vaccine samples were obtained.

Clones were sequenced by immunoSEQ multiplex PCR, and TCRdb holds only the in-frame ones, with some missing. The sample yields some 68,000 clones, 81% seen once. Regarding this clone: No antigen is known for it.

Deletions cut 1 base from V and 5 bases from J, with 14 bases between. CDR3 length equals 16 residues. CDR1 and CDR2 from the germline V gene are KGHSH and LQKENI. ViraFEST expansion of antigen-specific CD4+ T cells with viral peptide pools preceded sequencing. Culture lasted approximately 10 days before CD4+ T cell isolation. All participants had two doses of either the BNT162b2 or mRNA-1273 vaccine. Nucleocapsid antibodies stayed negative before and after vaccination, showing no earlier SARS-CoV-2 infection. Cultivation was performed at 1.5 million to 2 million PBMC per well with 9 to 10 IU/ml IL-2 and roughly 9.9 ug/ml peptides added. Cells had half their medium changed to IL-2 medium on days 3 and 7.

The TCR sequence derives from a human donor who received a COVID-19 vaccine. The sequencing here drew on CD4+ T cells from PBMCs cultured with HCoV-229E spike peptides, taken after COVID-19 vaccination. The chain uses TRBV18 and TRBJ1-4; D is unresolved. The CDR3 spells CASSPRPGDGNEKLFF. The CDR3 nucleotides read TGTGCCAGCTCACCACGCCCCGGAGACGGAAATGAAAAACTGTTTTTT.